This T cell receptor beta chain originates from a study of response to subunit inactivated influenza vaccine. General study points: T cells newly recruited by each seasonal influenza vaccination are few, the authors suggested.

This clonotype came up a few times. The antigen is not known. Unmatched junction bases numbered 7, after V lost 8 bases and J lost 4 bases. This CDR3 is 14 amino acids long. One entry per CDR3 protein results from TCRdb running MiXCR on the RT-PCR reads. The sample yields about 480,000 distinct CDR3 sequences, 13% seen once. The chain recombines TRBV12-3 or TRBV12-4 with TRBJ2-5, with 10 nucleotides matching TRBD1. This clonotype was sampled from a man aged 50-60 years who received an inactivated influenza vaccine. This sample comprised PBMCs from blood, obtained roughly 46 days after vaccination. Here the CDR3 reads CASRPRDRGETQYF. CDR3 coding DNA: TGTGCCAGCCGGCCCCGGGACAGGGGAGAGACCCAGTACTTC.